These 13 T cell receptor beta chains were all obtained from the same sample, sequenced in a study of blood T cell repertoires in COVID-19. Profiled with immunoSEQ multiplex PCR; TCRdb holds only in-frame clones, not every one. The repertoire has about 260,000 clones, 70% to 90% of them found once; the top ten carry roughly 4.5%. Sequencing was done on a sample of peripheral blood. The source is a man aged 60 to 75 who had recovered from COVID-19.

V usage is TRBV10-2 and J usage is TRBJ2-3; 11 bases line up with TRBD2. Germline V CDR1 and CDR2: WSHSY, SAAADI. This CDR3 is built from 15 residues. Trimming cost V 3 bases and J 7 bases; bases outside gene matches: 6. CDR3 region: CASSDSGRAGNTQYF. CDR3 in DNA: TGCGCCAGCAGTGATAGCGGGAGGGCGGGGAATACGCAGTATTTT.

CDR3 DNA sequence: TGTGCCAGCAGCTCGAGCGGGGGCTCCTACGAGCAGTACTTC. This codes for CASSSSGGSYEQYF. V is TRBV7-9 and J is TRBJ2-7, with TRBD2 matching 8 bases. The ends lost 4 bases at V and 0 bases at J; junction bases unmatched: 2. This CDR3 is 14 amino acids long. Per germline, CDR1 SEHNR and CDR2 FQNEAQ (reference sequence).

This chain joins TRBV28 and TRBJ1-5, with D possibly TRBD1 on 5 matching bases. Germline values: CDR1 MDHEN, CDR2 SYDVKM. This CDR3 has 15 amino acids. The germline V and J ends were trimmed by 5 bases and 0 bases, with 11 bases remaining between them. DNA of the CDR3: TGTGCCAGCAGTCCGGACACTTATAGCAATCAGCCCCAGCATTTT. Encoded protein: CASSPDTYSNQPQHF.

The gene calls are TRBV9 and TRBJ1-4; 9 bases agree with TRBD1. CDR3 length: 15 residues. Germline V gene lookup returns CDR1 SGDLS and CDR2 YYNGEE. V was clipped by 4 bases and J by 8 bases; unmatched bases: 9. Written as DNA, the CDR3 is TGTGCCAGCAGCACTCGGACAGGGGCGCGGGAAAAACTGTTTTTT. Its protein is CASSTRTGAREKLFF.

The V call is TRBV11-2, the J call TRBJ2-3, with D possibly being TRBD2 (5 bases). CDR3 size: 15 residues. V lost 5 bases and J 0 bases, leaving 12 bases between the germline ends. Germline CDR1 and CDR2: SGHAT and FQNNGV. CDR3 coding DNA: TGTGCCAGCAGCCCCCGGCGAGGGAGCACAGATACGCAGTATTTT. Translation gives CASSPRRGSTDTQYF.

This clone was seen more than once but under ten times. The chain combines TRBV4-1 with TRBJ1-1; D remains ambiguous. The germline V gene encodes CDR1 MGHRA and CDR2 YSYEKL. There are 15 residues in the CDR3. Trimming stripped 4 bases from V and 1 base from J, with 13 bases between. Here the CDR3 reads CASSLDFSRNTEAFF. As DNA, the CDR3 is TGCGCCAGCAGCCTCGACTTCAGCCGGAACACTGAAGCTTTCTTT.

The genes are TRBV5-5 and TRBJ1-4; no firm D call. The length of the CDR3 is 14 residues. CDR1 and CDR2 (germline): SGHKS, YYEKEE (reference sequence). Trimming pared 2 bases from V and 4 bases from J, leaving 9 bases between. CDR3: CASSFGVHNEKLFF. The CDR3 nucleotides read TGTGCCAGCAGCTTCGGAGTCCATAATGAAAAACTGTTTTTT.

This clone was seen repeatedly, ten times or more. The V gene is TRBV6-1, the J gene TRBJ1-3; 7 bases are a match to TRBD1. V lost 3 bases to trimming and J lost 5 bases; unmatched junction nucleotides: 10. From germline, CDR1 is MNHNS and CDR2 SASEGT. The CDR3 loop spans 16 amino acids. Here the CDR3 reads CASSEAKSGQRNTIYF. CDR3 in DNA: TGTGCCAGCAGTGAGGCTAAATCGGGACAGAGAAACACCATATATTTT.

V gene TRBV6-5 combines with J gene TRBJ1-2; D not certain. Trimming removed 2 bases at V and 4 bases at J, with 17 bases between. The CDR3 runs to 16 residues. Per germline, CDR1 MNHEY and CDR2 SVGAGI. The CDR3 coding sequence is TGTGCCAGCAGTTACGCTTCTTCTATGTTTAGCTATGGCTACACCTTC. Amino acids: CASSYASSMFSYGYTF.

As DNA, the CDR3 is TGTGCCAGCATCGCATCGACAGGGGGCAATTCACCCCTCCACTTT. The encoded protein is CASIASTGGNSPLHF. The chain is built from TRBV7-2 and TRBJ1-6; 10 nucleotides match TRBD1. The CDR3 length is 15 residues. CDR1 and CDR2 (germline): SGHTA, FQGNSA. Trimming cost V 7 bases and J 7 bases; bases outside gene matches: 7.

This chain uses TRBV3-1 (or the pseudogene TRBV3-2) with TRBJ2-1, with TRBD2 as a possible D gene (5 bases). Germline V lookup: CDR1 LGHDT, CDR2 YNNKEL (reference sequence). The V gene lost 0 bases and the J gene lost 0 bases, with 6 bases spanning the gap. The CDR3 contains 15 residues. The CDR3: CASSQERGSYNEQFF. The CDR3 nucleotides read TGTGCCAGCAGCCAAGAACGGGGCTCCTACAATGAGCAGTTCTTC.

CDR3 protein: CASSQVLFRGETQYF. DNA of the CDR3: TGTGCCAGCAGCCAAGTGCTTTTTAGGGGGGAGACCCAGTACTTC. The V and J genes are TRBV3-1 (or the pseudogene TRBV3-2) and TRBJ2-5, with a possible D match to TRBD1 (6 bases). The length of the CDR3 is 15 residues. CDR1 and CDR2 (germline): LGHDT, YNNKEL (reference sequence). V was pared by 1 base and J by 5 bases, with 14 bases between.

This clone has a single count. This chain uses TRBV14 with TRBJ2-1; 12 positions agree with TRBD2. This CDR3 region has 15 residues. The germline V gene encodes CDR1 SGHDN and CDR2 FVKESK. V gave up 6 bases and J gave up 8 bases; unmatched junction bases: 8. The CDR3 sequence: CASRPASGRGYEQFF. The CDR3 region has the DNA TGTGCCAGCAGACCTGCTAGCGGGAGGGGGTATGAGCAGTTCTTC. The variable domain in full, completed from reference TRBV14 and TRBJ2-1, reads EAGVTQFPSHSVIEKGQTVTLRCDPISGHDNLYWYRRVMGKEIKFLLHFVKESKQDESGMPNNRFLAERTGGTYSTLKVQPAELEDSGVYFCASRPASGRGYEQFFGPGTRLTVL.